This T cell receptor beta chain was found in a study of blood T cell repertoires in COVID-19 (TCRdb year 2020). In the study overall: Samples from collaborators originated in the United States, Italy and Spain and spanned both the acute and convalescent phases of COVID-19. The prospective study material was composed of cDNA or gDNA derived from T cells, B-cell-depleted T cells, or PBMCs. The sample metadata nearly always contained a de-identified subject ID, COVID-19 status, age in years and sex. The dataset comprised deeply sampled blood TCRbeta repertoires from subjects exposed to, actively infected with, or recovered from COVID-19. Samples came from the ongoing ImmuneRACE study (first 160 participants) plus 1,254 subjects from 6 global collaborators. Where available, HLA class I and class II types were taken from metadata supplied by the sample provider and were not determined by assay-based typing. The repertoires were released in a freely available public database meant as a resource for research on the immune response to SARS-CoV-2. General study outcomes and caveats: Clinical and demographic metadata were provided uncurated, with the amount varying by source and participant.

A second Seattle source provided samples from volunteer blood donors who had recovered from COVID-19. The collaborating institutions used their own protocols to collect whole blood in K2EDTA tubes. Collaborator samples were shipped for TCRbeta analysis as frozen whole blood, isolated PBMCs, or DNA extracted from either sample type. To note about this clone: Which antigen it targets is not known. Nothing much larger sits one base from this clone, and base qualities are not available.

TCRbeta CDR3 regions were amplified from genomic DNA by means of the immunoSEQ Assay, a bias-controlled multiplex PCR. In the source study's methods: Within the assay, amplification of reference gene primers was used to estimate how many nucleated cells each sample contained. To quantify the absolute abundance of each unique TCRbeta CDR3 rearrangement, sequence reads were collapsed and filtered. For each sample, productive Simpson clonality was calculated as the square root of Simpson's diversity index over productive rearrangements. TCRdb mirrors the immuneACCESS table, restricted to in-frame sequences. Some clones are absent from its copies; in checked studies, under half trace to an unresolved V gene, and the reason for the others is unknown. V, J and clone size are taken as reported in that table, and D and trimming were inferred from the DNA itself. The sample yields roughly 230,000 clones; 89% were counted once. The top ten constitute approximately 5% of the sample.

The junction shows trimming of 1 base on V and 0 bases on J, plus 9 bases between the germline ends. The CDR3 runs 15 amino acids, cysteine and phenylalanine included. CDR3 DNA only is kept here, 45 bases in frame from base 1. In the germline V gene, CDR1 corresponds to MGHDK and CDR2 to SYGVNS. Sequenced: peripheral blood. The receptor comes from a woman between 40 and 50 years old who had recovered from COVID-19. The chain is encoded by TRBV25-1 joined to TRBJ1-1, with a weak D call of TRBD1 (5 bases match). The DNA sequence is given as TGTGCCAGCAGTGAATTGGGGCACCTGAACACTGAAGCTTTCTTT. Its coded protein is CASSELGHLNTEAFF.